The rows below give T cell receptor beta chains drawn from one sample of a study of shared clonotypes between healthy human individuals. The assay was immunoSEQ multiplex PCR, and TCRdb's table has in-frame clones only and misses some. The repertoire holds hundreds of thousands of clones, roughly 84% seen once, with around 15% in the top ten. Sequencing input: memory CD8+ T cells sorted from blood. The receptors shown here come from a man between 18 and 29 years old in good health. CDR3s include the opening cysteine and the closing phenylalanine or tryptophan. Fields, in order: D gene, CDR3 length, V gene, clone size, J gene, CDR3 protein, CDR3 DNA. D genes are given only for firm matches. Rows give clone size only sometimes, using once, few, many, or a class for an expanded clone.

>-|13|TRBV18|-|TRBJ1-1
CASSPVLNTEAFF
TGTGCCAGCTCACCCGTGTTGAACACTGAAGCTTTCTTT
>-|13|TRBV4-3|-|TRBJ1-4
CASSQDSNEKLFF
TGCGCCAGCAGCCAAGACTCCAATGAAAAACTGTTTTTT
>TRBD2|12|TRBV13|-|TRBJ2-7
CASGRGSYEQYF
TGTGCCAGCGGGAGGGGCTCCTACGAGCAGTACTTC
>TRBD2|15|TRBV6-5|-|TRBJ2-7
CASSLALAGVNEQYF
TGTGCCAGCAGCCTGGCTCTAGCGGGAGTTAACGAGCAGTACTTC
>-|13|TRBV27|-|TRBJ1-1
CASSLRGGAEAFF
TGTGCCAGCAGTTTAAGAGGGGGTGCTGAAGCTTTCTTT
>-|17|TRBV6-1|-|TRBJ2-7
CASSETDRLYSSYEQYF
TGTGCCAGCAGTGAGACCGACAGATTATATAGCTCCTACGAGCAGTACTTC
>TRBD1|14|TRBV27|-|TRBJ1-5
CASSTQGDNQPQHF
TGTGCCAGCAGTACCCAGGGGGACAATCAGCCCCAGCATTTT
>-|14|TRBV7-9|-|TRBJ2-7
CASSPQDSPYEQYF
TGTGCCAGCAGCCCTCAGGACAGCCCCTACGAGCAGTACTTC
>TRBD1|13|TRBV19|-|TRBJ2-3
CASNQGVTDTQYF
TGTGCCAGTAACCAGGGGGTTACAGATACGCAGTATTTT
>TRBD1|15|TRBV7-9|-|TRBJ2-7
CASSLDDRGRDEQYF
TGTGCCAGCAGCTTAGATGACAGGGGAAGAGACGAGCAGTACTTC
>TRBD2|15|TRBV5-4|few|TRBJ2-1
CASRMGLPSYNEQFF
TGTGCCAGCAGGATGGGACTACCTTCCTACAATGAGCAGTTCTTC
>-|12|TRBV7-9|once|TRBJ1-1
CASSSQGTEAFF
TGTGCCAGCAGCTCCCAGGGCACTGAAGCTTTCTTT
>TRBD1|15|TRBV25-1|-|TRBJ2-3
CASSTGDPSTDTQYF
TGTGCCAGCAGCACAGGGGACCCTAGCACAGATACGCAGTATTTT
>-|13|TRBV30|-|TRBJ2-3
CAWSVIGPDTQYF
TGTGCCTGGAGTGTAATCGGGCCAGATACGCAGTATTTT
>-|16|TRBV27|-|TRBJ1-6
CASRSPGSSYNSPLHF
TGTGCCAGCCGAAGCCCAGGGAGCTCCTATAATTCACCCCTCCACTTT
>-|18|TRBV1|-|TRBJ2-7
CTSSQDSDPWTSGYEQYF
TGCACCAGCAGCCAAGATTCCGACCCTTGGACTAGCGGCTACGAGCAGTACTTC
>-|14|TRBV27|-|TRBJ2-2
CASSWGANTGELFF
TGTGCCAGCAGCTGGGGAGCGAACACCGGGGAGCTGTTTTTT
>TRBD1|15|TRBV4-1|-|TRBJ1-5
CASSPLWDRNQPQHF
TGCGCCAGCAGCCCCCTGTGGGACAGAAATCAGCCCCAGCATTTT
>-|14|TRBV7-2|-|TRBJ2-7
CASSLRLLADEQYF
TGTGCCAGCAGCTTACGTCTGCTAGCAGACGAGCAGTACTTC
>TRBD1|17|TRBV4-1|-|TRBJ2-1
CASSQDDGTGVYNEQFF
TGCGCCAGCAGCCAAGATGACGGGACAGGGGTTTACAATGAGCAGTTCTTC
>TRBD2|15|TRBV7-9|-|TRBJ2-1
CASSPGLALRDEQFF
TGTGCCAGCAGCCCGGGACTAGCTCTCAGGGATGAGCAGTTCTTC
>-|15|TRBV4-1|-|TRBJ2-2
CASSFSLGLTGELFF
TGCGCCAGCAGCTTTTCGCTCGGACTCACCGGGGAGCTGTTTTTT
>-|14|TRBV10-3|-|TRBJ1-1
CAISGFNVGTEAFF
TGTGCCATCAGTGGTTTTAATGTCGGGACTGAAGCTTTCTTT
>TRBD2|15|TRBV4-1|-|TRBJ2-7
CASSQREGSTYEQYF
TGCGCCAGCAGCCAGCGGGAGGGGTCCACCTACGAGCAGTACTTC
>-|15|TRBV10-3|-|TRBJ2-1
CAIRAGGLRNNEQFF
TGTGCCATCAGAGCCGGAGGGCTTCGAAACAATGAGCAGTTCTTC
>TRBD1|15|TRBV9|-|TRBJ2-7
CASSVAGTGHYEQYF
TGTGCCAGCAGCGTAGCTGGGACAGGGCACTACGAGCAGTACTTC
>-|21|TRBV27|-|TRBJ1-4
CASSLSASPPELTIRWEKLFF
TGTGCCAGCAGTTTATCTGCCTCTCCCCCGGAACTTACAATCCGGTGGGAAAAACTGTTTTTT
>-|15|TRBV4-1|-|TRBJ1-3
CASSHRGGQGNTIYF
TGCGCCAGCAGCCACCGGGGGGGGCAAGGAAACACCATATATTTT